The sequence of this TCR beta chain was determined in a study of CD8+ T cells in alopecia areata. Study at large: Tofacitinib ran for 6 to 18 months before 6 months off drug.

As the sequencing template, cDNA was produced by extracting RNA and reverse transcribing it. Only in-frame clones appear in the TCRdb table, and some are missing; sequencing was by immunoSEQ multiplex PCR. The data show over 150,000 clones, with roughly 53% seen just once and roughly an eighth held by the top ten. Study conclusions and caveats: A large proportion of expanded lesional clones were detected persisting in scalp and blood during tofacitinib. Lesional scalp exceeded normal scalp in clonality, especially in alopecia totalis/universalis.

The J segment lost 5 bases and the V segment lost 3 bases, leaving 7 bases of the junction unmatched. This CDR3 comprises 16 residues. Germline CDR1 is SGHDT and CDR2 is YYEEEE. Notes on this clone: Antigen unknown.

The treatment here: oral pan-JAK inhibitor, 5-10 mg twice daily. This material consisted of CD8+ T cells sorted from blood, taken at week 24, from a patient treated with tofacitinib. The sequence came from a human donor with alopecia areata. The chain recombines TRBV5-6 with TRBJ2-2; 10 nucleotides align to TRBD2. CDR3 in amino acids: CASSYMTSGFTGELFF. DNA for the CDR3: TGTGCCAGCAGCTATATGACTAGCGGGTTTACCGGGGAGCTGTTTTTT.